This TCR beta chain derives from a study of OX40 agonist ivuxolimab in advanced cancers. Overall study results and limits: Dose levels from 0.1 to 3.0 mg/kg saw CD4+ and CD8+ blood T cells expand clonally by week 6.

Here immunoSEQ multiplex PCR was the method, and the copy in TCRdb shows in-frame clones only, minus some. Of about 50,000 clones listed, approximately 89% were seen once; the top ten hold around 6%. On this clone itself: Its antigen is not known.

The receptor comes from an adult with an advanced solid tumor such as melanoma, head and neck, liver or kidney cancer. This sample comprised CD4+ or CD8+ T cells sorted from blood, obtained in a trial of the OX40 agonist ivuxolimab.

CDR3 coding DNA: TGTGCCAGCAGCTTACCGGGACTAGCCTACAATGAGCAGTTCTTC. Translation gives CASSLPGLAYNEQFF. The genes are TRBV7-9 and TRBJ2-1, with 8 positions matching TRBD2. Trimming at V came to 2 bases and at J to 2 bases, leaving 2 bases not matched to a gene. CDR1 and CDR2 from the germline V gene are SEHNR and FQNEAQ (reference sequence). The CDR3 extends over 15 amino acids.